One sample yielded the 14 T cell receptor beta chains listed below, sequenced in a study of blood T cells in healthy people across ages. PCR was performed a second time for about 6 to 11 cycles using a sample-barcoded 5' primer and a J-beta primer mix. MiXCR, applied by TCRdb to the 5' RACE reads, yields one record per CDR3 protein. The sample records about 810,000 distinct CDR3 sequences, under 40% being singletons. The sample taken for sequencing was blood. The receptors derive from a man between 18 and 29 years old in good health.

This clonotype came up a few times. This chain links TRBV4-1 with TRBJ1-1; D not resolved. V lost 4 bases and J 10 bases, leaving 16 bases between the germline ends. CDR3 length equals 13 residues. Per germline, CDR1 MGHRA and CDR2 YSYEKL. The CDR3 sequence: CASSPRYNERAFF. The CDR3 nucleotides read TGCGCCAGCAGCCCCCGGTACAACGAAAGAGCTTTCTTT.

The J gene is TRBJ1-4, the V gene TRBV9; 7 bases agree with TRBD1. Germline loops: CDR1 SGDLS, CDR2 YYNGEE. Trimming removed 0 bases from V and 7 bases from J; junction bases left unmatched: 3. This CDR3 spans 14 amino acids. The CDR3 loop reads CASSVEGGREKLFF. The CDR3 DNA is TGTGCCAGCAGCGTAGAAGGGGGCCGTGAAAAACTGTTTTTT.

This clonotype was observed a few times. The rearrangement joins TRBV7-3 to TRBJ2-3; 8 bases align to TRBD2. There are 16 residues in the CDR3. With 0 bases clipped from V and 2 bases from J, the junction kept 4 bases outside the gene matches. Germline CDR1 reads SGHTA; CDR2 reads FQGTGA. As DNA, the CDR3 is TGTGCCAGCAGCTTAACCGGGACTAGGGCCACAGATACGCAGTATTTT. It codes for CASSLTGTRATDTQYF.

This clonotype was seen a handful of times. The rearrangement joins TRBV20-1 to TRBJ2-3, with a weak D call TRBD2 (6 bases). The germline gives CDR1 DFQATT, CDR2 SNEGSKA (reference sequence). Trimming removed 3 bases at V and 0 bases at J, with 16 bases between. The CDR3 is 16 amino acids. The CDR3 bases are TGCAGTGCTAGGGGACTTGAAGACAGCAGCACAGATACGCAGTATTTT. This translates into CSARGLEDSSTDTQYF.

This chain joins TRBV29-1 and TRBJ2-4; D unresolved. The J call is uncertain, as TRBJ2-7 better fits the DNA end. The CDR3 sequence is 12 residues long. Germline CDR1 SQVTM, CDR2 ANQGSEA. CDR3 DNA sequence: TGCAGCGTTGAAGTCCGTCCCTACGAGCAGTACTTC. Encoded protein: CSVEVRPYEQYF.

The chain is built from TRBV14 and TRBJ1-1; D possibly corresponds to TRBD1 (5 bases). The CDR3 length is 14 residues. Germline V lookup: CDR1 SGHDN, CDR2 FVKESK. The germline V and J ends were trimmed by 3 bases and 4 bases, with 12 bases remaining between them. This CDR3 is CASSHRDFGTEAFF. CDR3 coding DNA: TGTGCCAGCAGCCACAGGGACTTCGGCACTGAAGCTTTCTTT.

This chain connects TRBV27 to TRBJ1-1; 8 nucleotides match TRBD1. The CDR3 covers 14 residues. Germline-derived CDR1 and CDR2 are MNHEY and SMNVEV (reference sequence). The V gene end was trimmed by 5 bases and the J gene end by 1 base; junction bases not matched to a gene: 3. The CDR3, as DNA: TGTGCCAGCAGTCGGACAGGGAGGAACACTGAAGCTTTCTTT. This sequence encodes CASSRTGRNTEAFF.

CDR3 loop: CASSYSIPANTEAFF. The DNA for the CDR3 is TGTGCCAGCAGTTACTCGATTCCAGCGAACACTGAAGCTTTCTTT. V is TRBV6-6 and J is TRBJ1-1; D is ambiguous. The CDR3 consists of 15 residues. V lost 0 bases, J lost 1 base, and 9 bases lay in between. Germline V gene sequence: CDR1 MNHNY, CDR2 SVGAGI (reference sequence).

The table lists this clonotype with a count of one. A single base separates this from a much larger clone, so it may be a read error. The J gene is TRBJ2-7, the V gene TRBV25-1; D is possibly TRBD1 or TRBD2 (7 bases each). CDR3 length: 15 amino acids. Trimming removed 5 bases at V and 7 bases at J, with 21 bases between. In germline, CDR1 is MGHDK, CDR2 SYGVNS. The CDR3 reads CASSQAGGGDNEQYF. The CDR3 region has the DNA TGTGCCAGCAGTCAGGCAGGGGGGGGAGACAATGAGCAGTACTTC.

A few counts support this clonotype. This chain connects TRBV29-1 to TRBJ1-1; D is ambiguous. The CDR3 consists of 13 residues. CDR1 SQVTM and CDR2 ANQGSEA come from the germline V gene. Between the trimmed V and J ends, which lost 2 bases and 3 bases, there was a span of 10 bases. For the CDR3, the DNA is TGCAGCGTTGAATTTAAGGTCGACACTGAAGCTTTCTTT. Translating gives CSVEFKVDTEAFF.

This clonotype was counted a few times. The V call is TRBV4-3, the J call TRBJ2-1; 9 nucleotides agree with TRBD2. Per the germline V gene, CDR1 is LGHNA and CDR2 is YSLEER. Trimming at V came to 4 bases and at J to 7 bases, leaving 14 bases not matched to a gene. CDR3 length: 17 amino acids. In nucleotides, the CDR3 is TGCGCCAGCAGCCCAGCTCCGGGACTAGCTAATAGGAATGAGCAGTTCTTC. As protein: CASSPAPGLANRNEQFF.

The chain is built from TRBV2 and TRBJ1-6; D gene ambiguous. Per the germline V gene, CDR1 is SNHLY and CDR2 is FYNNEI. The CDR3 loop spans 15 amino acids. V was shortened by 6 bases and J by 10 bases, with 19 bases between the two germline ends. The CDR3 region is CASRRSVKRESPLHF. Written as DNA, the CDR3 is TGTGCCAGCAGGCGTAGTGTAAAGCGGGAGTCACCCCTCCACTTT.

This clonotype appeared a few times. V and J are TRBV28 and TRBJ1-1, with D hard to call. The CDR3 extends over 13 amino acids. Deletions cut 2 bases from V and 7 bases from J, with 11 bases between. The germline V gene encodes CDR1 MDHEN and CDR2 SYDVKM. The CDR3 DNA reads TGTGCCAGCAGTTTACCCCATAAGATTGAAGCTTTCTTT. The encoded protein is CASSLPHKIEAFF.

Concerning this clonotype: This may be a read error, as it is one base from a much larger clone. The rearrangement uses TRBV5-1 and TRBJ1-2; D call uncertain. The CDR3 is 15 residues long. Per germline, CDR1 SGHRS and CDR2 YFSETQ. The CDR3 DNA follows: TGCGCCAACAGCTTGGGATCCACCGCTAACTATGGCTACACCTTC. Translation gives CANSLGSTANYGYTF. The full variable domain, in which reference TRBV5-1 and TRBJ1-2 provide the parts outside the CDR3, is KAGVTQTPRYLIKTRGQQVTLSCSPISGHRSVSWYQQTPGQGLQFLFEYFSETQRNKGNFPGRFSGRQFSNSRSEMNVSTLELGDSALYLCANSLGSTANYGYTFGSGTRLTVV.